This T cell receptor beta chain came from a study of T cell responses to AZD1222 COVID-19 vaccine. Germline V gene lookup returns CDR1 SGHVS and CDR2 FQNEAQ. This CDR3 has 17 amino acids. The V gene end was trimmed by 2 bases and the J gene end by 0 bases; junction bases not matched to a gene: 7. Method: immunoSEQ multiplex PCR; TCRdb's copy keeps in-frame clones and lacks some. The data contain tens of thousands of clones, 80% to 90% of them singletons. The chain joins TRBV7-8 to TRBJ2-7, with TRBD2 matching 10 bases. This sequence originates from an adult who received the AZD1222 COVID-19 vaccine. The sample here was peripheral blood, taken 28 days after the second AZD1222 dose. The CDR3 region has the DNA TGTGCCAGCAGCTTACCGGGACTAGCGTCATACTCCTACGAGCAGTACTTC. Its protein is CASSLPGLASYSYEQYF. The variable domain in full, completed from reference TRBV7-8 and TRBJ2-7, reads GAGVSQSPRYKVAKRGQDVALRCDPISGHVSLFWYQQALGQGPEFLTYFQNEAQLDKSGLPSDRFFAERPEGSVSTLKIQRTQQEDSAVYLCASSLPGLASYSYEQYFGPGTRLTVT.